This TCR beta chain came from a study of shared clonotypes between healthy human individuals. Cells designated naive CD8 were CD45RO-negative and were positively selected for CCR7, with terminally differentiated effector memory CD45RA+ cells excluded. Across several immunoSEQ plates, the genomic DNA of each subset was split evenly. Libraries were prepared by immunoSEQ multiplex PCR; TCRdb keeps only in-frame clonotypes and omits some of them. The table has just over 2,000,000 clones, less than 95% seen once; the top ten hold about 1.1%. This TCR was sampled from a man younger than 30 in good health. Material: naive CD8+ T cells sorted from blood.

As DNA, the CDR3 is TGCGCCAGCAGCCAACGACTAGCTTTGAGCACAGATACGCAGTATTTT. It specifies CASSQRLALSTDTQYF. V and J are TRBV4-1 and TRBJ2-3; TRBD2 agrees at 7 bases. Germline CDR1 is MGHRA and CDR2 is YSYEKL. This CDR3 contains 16 residues. Trimming removed 2 bases from V and 0 bases from J; junction bases left unmatched: 5.